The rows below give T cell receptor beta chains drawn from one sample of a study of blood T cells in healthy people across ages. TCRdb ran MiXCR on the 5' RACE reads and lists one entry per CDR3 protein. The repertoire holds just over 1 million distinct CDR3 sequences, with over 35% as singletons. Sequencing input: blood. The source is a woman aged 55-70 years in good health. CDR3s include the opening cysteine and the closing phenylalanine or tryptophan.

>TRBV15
CATSRRGYEQYF
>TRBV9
CASSGRLLSEAFF
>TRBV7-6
CASSEGQGKEEQYF
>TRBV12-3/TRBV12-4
CASSFSSGVTDTQYF
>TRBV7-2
CASSLPYPRQAPSTDTQYF
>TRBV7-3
CASSLGPSGGYTF
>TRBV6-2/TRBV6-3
CASSYDSYSHYGYTF
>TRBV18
CASSPLAQSSYNSPLHF
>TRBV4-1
CASSQGRIAKNIQYF
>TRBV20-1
CSARIQGRVEIQYF
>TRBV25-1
CASSEAESREQFF
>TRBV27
CASSPNRGRGTGELFF
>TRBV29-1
CSVEVLVGETQYF
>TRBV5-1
CASSKQGLAGALGYEQYF
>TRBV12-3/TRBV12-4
CASSSTGRNQPQHF
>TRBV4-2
CASSQDISGGYNEQFF
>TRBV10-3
CAISDGTALTYEQYF
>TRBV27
CAKGEVGELFF